The TCR beta chain described here comes from a study of T cells in narcolepsy. Study summary: Donors had narcolepsy type 1 or type 2, or were healthy controls. Broader study findings: Healthy controls reportedly lacked the autoreactive clonotypes serially found in patients' blood. HCRT-specific and TRIB2-specific autoreactive clonotypes appeared among same-patient CSF and blood CD4+ clonotypes.

CDR1 is MGHRA and CDR2 is YSYEKL in the germline V gene. V was pared by 0 bases and J by 12 bases, with 2 bases of the junction left unmatched. CDR3 length equals 12 residues. Assay: immunoSEQ multiplex PCR; the TCRdb copy retains only in-frame clones and omits some. Among about 35,000 clones, about 80% were seen once, and the ten largest hold roughly 2%. Concerning this clone: The antigen remains unidentified.

The chain has TRBV4-1 and TRBJ2-1; 7 nucleotides match TRBD2. This receptor was obtained from a human donor in good health. The source material was memory (CD45RA-) CD4+ T cells from blood. CDR3 in DNA: TGCGCCAGCAGCCAAGAATGGGGGGGGCAGTTCTTC. Its protein is CASSQEWGGQFF.